The rows below give T cell receptor beta chains drawn from one sample of a study of T cell responses to AZD1222 COVID-19 vaccine. The table came from immunoSEQ multiplex PCR; TCRdb's copy has only in-frame clones and leaves some out. This sample carries about 97,000 clones, roughly 84% of them seen once, and the ten largest clones take roughly 2.8%. The source material was peripheral blood, sampled on day 0 of AZD1222 vaccination. The receptors were gathered from an adult in good health. Each CDR3 is given with its conserved first and last residue. Fields, in order: V gene, D gene, J gene, clone size, CDR3 length, CDR3 DNA, CDR3 protein. A D gene is named only where the DNA matches it firmly. Clone sizes are given selectively: once, few, many, or a class where the clone is expanded.

v_call: TRBV30; d_call: .; j_call: TRBJ1-2; clone_size: .; cdr3_length: 11; cdr3_nt: TGTGCCTGGAACGCCTTTTATGGCTACACCTTC; cdr3_aa: CAWNAFYGYTF
v_call: TRBV18; d_call: TRBD1; j_call: TRBJ1-3; clone_size: .; cdr3_length: 12; cdr3_nt: TGTGCCAGCTCACCAACAGGGGACACCATATATTTT; cdr3_aa: CASSPTGDTIYF
v_call: TRBV19; d_call: .; j_call: TRBJ2-3; clone_size: .; cdr3_length: 17; cdr3_nt: TGTGCCAGTAGTTCCCCCTTGACCCCTGGCCCCACAGATACGCAGTATTTT; cdr3_aa: CASSSPLTPGPTDTQYF
v_call: TRBV14; d_call: .; j_call: TRBJ1-2; clone_size: .; cdr3_length: 13; cdr3_nt: TGTGCCAGCAGCCAAGGACAGACCTATGGCTACACCTTC; cdr3_aa: CASSQGQTYGYTF
v_call: TRBV10-3; d_call: TRBD1; j_call: TRBJ2-7; clone_size: .; cdr3_length: 14; cdr3_nt: TGTGCCATCGGGGAGACAGGGTACTCACTCGAGCAGTACTTC; cdr3_aa: CAIGETGYSLEQYF
v_call: TRBV25-1; d_call: TRBD1; j_call: TRBJ2-2; clone_size: few; cdr3_length: 15; cdr3_nt: TGTGCCAGCAGTGAGGGGGACAGGGAGACCGGGGAGCTGTTTTTT; cdr3_aa: CASSEGDRETGELFF
v_call: TRBV19; d_call: .; j_call: TRBJ1-1; clone_size: few; cdr3_length: 16; cdr3_nt: TGTGCCAGTAGGACGTCTTATGGGCAGGGAGGCACTGAAGCTTTCTTT; cdr3_aa: CASRTSYGQGGTEAFF
v_call: TRBV10-3; d_call: .; j_call: TRBJ2-7; clone_size: .; cdr3_length: 12; cdr3_nt: TGTGCCATCAGTGCCACAGGGTTCGAGCAGTACTTC; cdr3_aa: CAISATGFEQYF
v_call: TRBV2; d_call: .; j_call: TRBJ2-5; clone_size: .; cdr3_length: 11; cdr3_nt: TGTGCCAGCAGTCCACAAGAGACCCAGTACTTC; cdr3_aa: CASSPQETQYF
v_call: TRBV3-1/TRBV3-2; d_call: .; j_call: TRBJ2-2; clone_size: .; cdr3_length: 16; cdr3_nt: TGTGCCAGCAGCCAAGAGGTGAGACAGAACACCGGGGAGCTGTTTTTT; cdr3_aa: CASSQEVRQNTGELFF
v_call: TRBV18; d_call: .; j_call: TRBJ2-7; clone_size: .; cdr3_length: 12; cdr3_nt: TGTGCCAGCTCACTAACCTACTACGAGCAGTACTTC; cdr3_aa: CASSLTYYEQYF
v_call: TRBV13; d_call: TRBD2; j_call: TRBJ2-7; clone_size: .; cdr3_length: 18; cdr3_nt: TGTGCCAGCAGCTTATTGGCTAGCGGGGGGGCCGGAAGCTACGAGCAGTACTTC; cdr3_aa: CASSLLASGGAGSYEQYF
v_call: TRBV15; d_call: .; j_call: TRBJ1-1; clone_size: .; cdr3_length: 15; cdr3_nt: TGTGCCACCAGCAGAGATAGCGGCAGGATAACTGAAGCTTTCTTT; cdr3_aa: CATSRDSGRITEAFF
v_call: TRBV10-3; d_call: TRBD1; j_call: TRBJ2-5; clone_size: once; cdr3_length: 15; cdr3_nt: TGTGCCATCAGTGCCTCACAGGGGATGGTGGAGACCCAGTACTTC; cdr3_aa: CAISASQGMVETQYF
v_call: TRBV5-1; d_call: .; j_call: TRBJ2-5; clone_size: .; cdr3_length: 14; cdr3_nt: TGCGCCAGCAGCTTAGGGGGTTTGGGGGAGACCCAGTACTTC; cdr3_aa: CASSLGGLGETQYF
v_call: TRBV28; d_call: TRBD1; j_call: TRBJ1-1; clone_size: .; cdr3_length: 17; cdr3_nt: TGTGCCAGCAGTTTATTCGGACAGGGGGAGGTCGGCACTGAAGCTTTCTTT; cdr3_aa: CASSLFGQGEVGTEAFF
v_call: TRBV13; d_call: TRBD1; j_call: TRBJ1-2; clone_size: .; cdr3_length: 15; cdr3_nt: TGTGCCAGCAGCCCAAACAGGGGGGACTCCTATGGCTACACCTTC; cdr3_aa: CASSPNRGDSYGYTF
v_call: TRBV29-1; d_call: TRBD1; j_call: TRBJ1-2; clone_size: .; cdr3_length: 17; cdr3_nt: TGCAGCGTTGAAGAAGGCAGGGGGGGTTTGAGAGACTATGGCTACACCTTC; cdr3_aa: CSVEEGRGGLRDYGYTF
v_call: TRBV29-1; d_call: .; j_call: TRBJ1-3; clone_size: .; cdr3_length: 14; cdr3_nt: TGCAGCGTTGTGGGGGGGGAAACTGGAAACACCATATATTTT; cdr3_aa: CSVVGGETGNTIYF
v_call: TRBV2; d_call: .; j_call: TRBJ1-6; clone_size: .; cdr3_length: 12; cdr3_nt: TGTGCCGGGGGGTATGAGGGCCCACCCCTCCACTTT; cdr3_aa: CAGGYEGPPLHF
v_call: TRBV7-2; d_call: .; j_call: TRBJ1-2; clone_size: .; cdr3_length: 15; cdr3_nt: TGTGCCAGCAGCCAAAGGGCCTCGAATAACTATGGCTACACCTTC; cdr3_aa: CASSQRASNNYGYTF